This TCR beta chain derives from a study of cytotoxic CD8 clonotypes in ibrutinib-treated CLL. Data came from immunoSEQ multiplex PCR; TCRdb stores just in-frame clones and leaves some out. This sample has 50,000 to 60,000 clones, with around 78% found just once. Note on this clone: With a much larger clone just one base away, this may be a read error.

Trimming took off 5 bases at V and 0 bases at J, with 2 bases between the two ends. The CDR3 spans 11 residues. The V gene's germline CDR1 is SGHVS and CDR2 FQNEAQ. The clonotype originates from a human donor with chronic lymphocytic leukemia. Source: PBMCs, taken after 24 months of ibrutinib treatment. The chain has TRBV7-8 and TRBJ2-7; D gene unclear. The DNA of the CDR3 is TGTGCCAGCAGCGTCTCCTACGAGCAGTACTTC. This sequence encodes CASSVSYEQYF.